The 21 T cell receptor beta chains in this list originate from one sample, sequenced in a study of cytomegalovirus exposure and HLA in healthy donors. The study ran its PCR with 60 Vbeta and 13 Jbeta primers. Repertoires were generated with immunoSEQ multiplex PCR, while TCRdb's copy carries only in-frame clones and drops some. This sample's table has some 160,000 clones. Sequenced material: PBMCs. These receptors were collected from a man aged 30-40 years in good health and CMV-seronegative.

CDR3 protein: CSVGELDRENGYTF. The DNA of the CDR3 is TGCAGCGTGGGTGAATTAGACAGGGAGAACGGCTACACCTTC. This chain connects TRBV29-1 to TRBJ1-2; 7 bases map to TRBD1. Germline lookup yields CDR1 SQVTM and CDR2 ANQGSEA. The CDR3 has 14 residues. V shed 6 bases, J shed 8 bases, and the junction held 15 bases outside the gene matches.

This chain connects TRBV18 to TRBJ2-7, with 7 bases that match TRBD1. V shed 4 bases and J 8 bases; nucleotides not matched to a gene: 8. CDR1 and CDR2 (germline): KGHSH, LQKENI. The CDR3 length is 13 residues. CDR3 coding DNA: TGTGCCAGCTCACTCGGGACAGCGCGGCAGCAGTACTTC. This gives the protein CASSLGTARQQYF.

The CDR3 bases are TGTGCCAGCTCTGCTGAGGATACGCAGTATTTT. Protein: CASSAEDTQYF. The chain carries TRBV13 and TRBJ2-3; D remains unclear. The CDR3 is 11 amino acids. Trimming stripped 8 bases from V and 6 bases from J, with 9 bases between. Per germline, CDR1 PRHDT and CDR2 FYEKMQ (reference sequence).

The CDR3 DNA follows: TGTGCCAGTAAAATGGACAGGGGGAAAGGCTACGAGCAGTACTTC. This sequence encodes CASKMDRGKGYEQYF. The V and J genes are TRBV19 and TRBJ2-7; 10 bases are a match to TRBD1. This CDR3 has 15 residues. J was trimmed by 3 bases and V by 7 bases; bases with no gene match: 9. Germline CDR1 LNHDA, CDR2 SQIVND (reference sequence). The whole variable domain, remainder taken from reference TRBV19 and TRBJ2-7, is DGGITQSPKYLFRKEGQNVTLSCEQNLNHDAMYWYRQDPGQGLRLIYYSQIVNDFQKGDIAEGYSVSREKKESFPLTVTSAQKNPTAFYLCASKMDRGKGYEQYFGPGTRLTVT.

DNA of the CDR3: TGTGCCAGCAGTGAAGCACTAGCGGGGGTTACAGATACGCAGTATTTT. It encodes CASSEALAGVTDTQYF. The chain combines TRBV2 with TRBJ2-3; TRBD2 agrees at 11 bases. V shed 0 bases and J 3 bases; nucleotides not matched to a gene: 2. The CDR3 spans 16 residues. Germline V gives CDR1 SNHLY, CDR2 FYNNEI.

The genes are TRBV5-1 and TRBJ1-6; a weak D match, TRBD1 (6 bases). Germline V lookup: CDR1 SGHRS, CDR2 YFSETQ. CDR3 length equals 14 residues. Trimming pared 5 bases from V and 9 bases from J, leaving 15 bases between. The CDR3 nucleotides are TGCGCCAGCAGGGCAGGGGATCTTATTTCACCCCTCCACTTT. Its translation is CASRAGDLISPLHF. The whole variable domain, filled in from reference TRBV5-1 and TRBJ1-6, reads KAGVTQTPRYLIKTRGQQVTLSCSPISGHRSVSWYQQTPGQGLQFLFEYFSETQRNKGNFPGRFSGRQFSNSRSEMNVSTLELGDSALYLCASRAGDLISPLHFGNGTRLTVT.

This rearrangement joins TRBV21-1 to TRBJ1-3; TRBD1 was called by the table and not checked on the DNA. TRBV21-1 corresponds to a pseudogene. The CDR3 has 16 residues. The CDR3 region has the DNA TGTGCCAGCAGCCCAAACACAGGGCCCTCTGGAAACACCATATATTTT. It is translated as CASSPNTGPSGNTIYF.

CDR3 sequence (DNA): TGTGCCAGCAGCCCGACAAGGTTGTTGGGGCCCGAGCACTTTAAAGCTTTCTTT. It is translated as CASSPTRLLGPEHFKAFF. This rearrangement joins TRBV7-9 to TRBJ1-1, with D possibly matching TRBD1 (5 bases). Germline CDR1 and CDR2: SEHNR and FQNEAQ (reference sequence). Trimming took off 5 bases at V and 9 bases at J, with 31 bases between the two ends. The CDR3 is 18 residues long.

The chain employs TRBV7-9 and TRBJ1-1, with a possible D match to TRBD1 (6 bases). Trimming took 3 bases from V and 4 from J, leaving 9 bases between them. The CDR3 is made up of 13 amino acids. Per germline, CDR1 SEHNR and CDR2 FQNEAQ (reference sequence). The CDR3 DNA sequence: TGTGCCAGCAGCTTTGAAGGGGGCACTGAAGCTTTCTTT. Protein: CASSFEGGTEAFF.

The chain has TRBV5-4 and TRBJ2-7; the match to TRBD1 covers 11 bases. After removal of 5 bases from V and 3 bases from J, the junction contained 7 bases not matched to a gene. Germline assignment: CDR1 SGHNT and CDR2 YYREEE (reference sequence). The CDR3 covers 15 residues. The CDR3 loop reads CASSTSGTGGYEQYF. CDR3 DNA: TGTGCCAGCAGTACCTCCGGGACAGGGGGCTACGAGCAGTACTTC.

The chain joins TRBV5-1 to TRBJ1-1; no clear D gene. CDR3 length: 14 residues. The V gene's germline CDR1 is SGHRS and CDR2 YFSETQ. V lost 0 bases and J lost 7, with 13 bases in between. The CDR3 region is CASSLGGGGNEAFF. As DNA, the CDR3 is TGCGCCAGCAGCTTGGGGGGAGGAGGGAATGAAGCTTTCTTT.

This chain links TRBV29-1 with TRBJ2-7; 8 bases line up with TRBD1. The CDR3 has 12 amino acids. J gave up 3 bases and V 7 bases, and 5 bases lay outside the gene matches. Germline V lookup: CDR1 SQVTM, CDR2 ANQGSEA. CDR3 residues: CSGGQDHYEQYF. The CDR3 DNA reads TGCAGCGGGGGACAGGACCACTACGAGCAGTACTTC.

The J gene is TRBJ2-3, the V gene TRBV5-1; 7 positions match TRBD2. The CDR3 is made up of 14 amino acids. Germline values: CDR1 SGHRS, CDR2 YFSETQ. V dropped 4 bases and J dropped 5; count of bases not matched to a gene: 7. The CDR3 coding sequence is TGCGCCAGCAGCGGGGGGAGGGGAGGAGATACGCAGTATTTT. This codes for CASSGGRGGDTQYF.

This chain joins TRBV5-4 and TRBJ1-1; D call uncertain. There are 12 residues in the CDR3. The germline V gene has CDR1 SGHNT and CDR2 YYREEE (reference sequence). With 6 bases removed from V and 1 base from J, the gap between germline ends came to 7 bases. The CDR3 loop is CASTRGNTEAFF. For the CDR3, the DNA is TGTGCCAGCACCCGGGGGAACACTGAAGCTTTCTTT.

The rearrangement links TRBV5-4 to TRBJ1-2, with D possibly matching TRBD1 (5 bases). The germline CDR1 and CDR2 sequences are SGHNT and YYREEE (reference sequence). The CDR3 has 15 amino acids. V gave up 2 bases and J gave up 5 bases, with 16 bases separating them. The CDR3 DNA follows: TGTGCCAGCAGCTTATTGGGGCCAAAGATGTATGGCTACACCTTC. Its translation is CASSLLGPKMYGYTF. Combining the CDR3 with reference TRBV5-4 and TRBJ1-2 gives the whole variable domain ETGVTQSPTHLIKTRGQQVTLRCSSQSGHNTVSWYQQALGQGPQFIFQYYREEENGRGNFPPRFSGLQFPNYSSELNVNALELDDSALYLCASSLLGPKMYGYTFGSGTRLTVV.

V and J are TRBV29-1 and TRBJ1-5, with D possibly TRBD1 on 5 matching bases. V lost 4 bases and J lost 6, with 10 bases in between. The CDR3 contains 12 residues. Germline CDR1 reads SQVTM; CDR2 reads ANQGSEA. The CDR3 loop reads CSVAGFGQPQHF. The CDR3 coding sequence is TGCAGCGTTGCAGGGTTTGGTCAGCCCCAGCATTTT.

The V and J genes are TRBV4-1 and TRBJ2-3, with D possibly TRBD1 on 5 matching bases. V lost 3 bases and J lost 0, with 13 bases in between. This CDR3 has 16 residues. Germline CDR1 and CDR2: MGHRA and YSYEKL. The CDR3 loop reads CASSQKTASSTDTQYF. The DNA for the CDR3 is TGCGCCAGCAGCCAGAAGACAGCTAGTAGCACAGATACGCAGTATTTT.

The V and J genes are TRBV5-1 and TRBJ1-2; D gene uncertain. CDR3 size: 16 residues. CDR1 is SGHRS, CDR2 YFSETQ, per germline. V gave up 1 base and J gave up 0 bases, with 13 bases separating them. The CDR3 loop is CASSLYSGPANYGYTF. Here the CDR3 DNA reads TGCGCCAGCAGCTTGTATTCAGGCCCCGCTAACTATGGCTACACCTTC.

Points on this clone: The sample holds other DNA sequences that translate to the same CDR3. The chain recombines TRBV30 with TRBJ2-7; D is possibly TRBD1 (6 bases). The CDR3 loop spans 14 amino acids. Germline-derived CDR1 and CDR2 are GTSNPN and SVGIG (reference sequence). The V end lost 2 bases, the J end lost 2 bases, and 13 bases lay between the germline ends. In DNA form, the CDR3 reads TGTGCCTGGAGTCCAGGGGTGGGAACCTACGAGCAGTACTTC. The encoded protein is CAWSPGVGTYEQYF.

The chain carries TRBV28 and TRBJ2-2; no definite D call. The V end was cut by 3 bases, the J end by 3 bases, with 11 bases between. The CDR3 contains 15 residues. Germline CDR1 is MDHEN and CDR2 is SYDVKM. This chain's CDR3 is CASSLVTAYTGELFF. As DNA, the CDR3 is TGTGCCAGCAGTTTGGTTACAGCTTACACCGGGGAGCTGTTTTTT. The whole variable domain, filled in from reference TRBV28 and TRBJ2-2, reads DVKVTQSSRYLVKRTGEKVFLECVQDMDHENMFWYRQDPGLGLRLIYFSYDVKMKEKGDIPEGYSVSREKKERFSLILESASTNQTSMYLCASSLVTAYTGELFFGEGSRLTVL.

The rearrangement uses TRBV27 and TRBJ2-7; 9 bases map to TRBD1. The ends lost 1 base at V and 4 bases at J; junction bases unmatched: 5. The CDR3 spans 15 residues. Germline V CDR1 and CDR2: MNHEY, SMNVEV (reference sequence). The CDR3 here is CASSLWGQGLYEQYF. In nucleotides, the CDR3 is TGTGCCAGCAGTTTATGGGGACAGGGTTTATACGAGCAGTACTTC.